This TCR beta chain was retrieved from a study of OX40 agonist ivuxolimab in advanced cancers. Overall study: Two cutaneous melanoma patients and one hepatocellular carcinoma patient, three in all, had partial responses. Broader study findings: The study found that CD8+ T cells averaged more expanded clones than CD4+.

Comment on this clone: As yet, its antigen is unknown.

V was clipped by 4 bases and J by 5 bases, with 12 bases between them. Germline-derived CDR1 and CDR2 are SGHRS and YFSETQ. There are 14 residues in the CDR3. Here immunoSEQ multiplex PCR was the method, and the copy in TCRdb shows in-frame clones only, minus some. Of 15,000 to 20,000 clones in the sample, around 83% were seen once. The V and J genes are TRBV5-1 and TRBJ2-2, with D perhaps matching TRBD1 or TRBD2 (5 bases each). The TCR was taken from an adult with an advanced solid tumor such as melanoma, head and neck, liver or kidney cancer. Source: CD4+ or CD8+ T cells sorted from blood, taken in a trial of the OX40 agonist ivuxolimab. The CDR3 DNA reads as TGCGCCAGCAGCCCCGGGGACCTGACCGGGGAGCTGTTTTTT. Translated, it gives CASSPGDLTGELFF.